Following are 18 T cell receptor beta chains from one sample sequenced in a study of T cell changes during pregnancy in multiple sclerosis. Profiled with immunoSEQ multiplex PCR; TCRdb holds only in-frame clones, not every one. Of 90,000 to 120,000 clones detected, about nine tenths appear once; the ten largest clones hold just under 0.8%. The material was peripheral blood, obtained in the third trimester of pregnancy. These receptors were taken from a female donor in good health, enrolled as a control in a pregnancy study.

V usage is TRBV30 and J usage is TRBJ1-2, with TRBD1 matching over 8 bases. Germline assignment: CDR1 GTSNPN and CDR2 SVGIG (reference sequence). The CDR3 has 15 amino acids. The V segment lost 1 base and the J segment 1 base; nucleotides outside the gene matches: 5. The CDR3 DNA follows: TGTGCCTGGAGTGCCCGGACAGGGATTAACTATGGCTACACCTTC. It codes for CAWSARTGINYGYTF.

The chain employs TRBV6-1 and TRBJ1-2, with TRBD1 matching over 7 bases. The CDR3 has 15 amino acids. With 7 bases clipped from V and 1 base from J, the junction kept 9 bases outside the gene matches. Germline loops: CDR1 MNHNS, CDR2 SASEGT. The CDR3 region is CASNTGTAYNYGYTF. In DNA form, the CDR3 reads TGTGCCAGCAACACCGGGACAGCTTATAACTATGGCTACACCTTC.

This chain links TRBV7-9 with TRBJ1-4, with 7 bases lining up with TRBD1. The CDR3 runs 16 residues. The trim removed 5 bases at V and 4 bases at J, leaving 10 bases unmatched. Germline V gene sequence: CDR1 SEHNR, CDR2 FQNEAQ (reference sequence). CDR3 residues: CASSQALGGGNEKLFF. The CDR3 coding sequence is TGTGCCAGCAGCCAGGCATTAGGGGGCGGTAATGAAAAACTGTTTTTT.

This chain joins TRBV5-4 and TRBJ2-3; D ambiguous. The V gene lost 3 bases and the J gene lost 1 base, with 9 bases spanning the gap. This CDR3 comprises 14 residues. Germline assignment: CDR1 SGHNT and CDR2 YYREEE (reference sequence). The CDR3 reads CASSSSVGTDTQYF. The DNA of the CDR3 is TGTGCCAGCAGCTCCTCGGTGGGCACAGATACGCAGTATTTT. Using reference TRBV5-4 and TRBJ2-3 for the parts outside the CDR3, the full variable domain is ETGVTQSPTHLIKTRGQQVTLRCSSQSGHNTVSWYQQALGQGPQFIFQYYREEENGRGNFPPRFSGLQFPNYSSELNVNALELDDSALYLCASSSSVGTDTQYFGPGTRLTVL.

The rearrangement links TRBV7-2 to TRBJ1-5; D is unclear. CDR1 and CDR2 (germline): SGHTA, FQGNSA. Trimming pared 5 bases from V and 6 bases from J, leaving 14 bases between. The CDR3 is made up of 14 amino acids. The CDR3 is CASSPTYSSQPQHF. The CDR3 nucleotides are TGTGCCAGCAGCCCAACCTACAGTTCTCAGCCCCAGCATTTT. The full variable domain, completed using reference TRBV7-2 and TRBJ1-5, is GAGVSQSPSNKVTEKGKDVELRCDPISGHTALYWYRQSLGQGLEFLIYFQGNSAPDKSGLPSDRFSAERTGGSVSTLTIQRTQQEDSAVYLCASSPTYSSQPQHFGDGTRLSIL.

The CDR3 DNA reads TGTGCCAGCAGTTACTCGATAGGGGATAAGGATCAGCCCCAGCATTTT. Protein sequence: CASSYSIGDKDQPQHF. The chain couples TRBV6-6 to TRBJ1-5, with TRBD1 as a possible D gene (5 bases). The CDR3 loop spans 16 amino acids. Germline assignment: CDR1 MNHNY and CDR2 SVGAGI (reference sequence). With 0 bases removed from V and 5 bases from J, the gap between germline ends came to 14 bases.

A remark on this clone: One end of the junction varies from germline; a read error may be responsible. CDR3 amino acids: CASRLEEQGHSGNTIYF. CDR3 nucleotide sequence: TGCGCCAGCAGGTTGGAGGAGCAGGGGCACTCTGGAAACACCATATATTTT. The chain couples TRBV5-1 to TRBJ1-3, with D possibly matching TRBD1 (6 bases). CDR3 size: 17 residues. Germline CDR1 SGHRS, CDR2 YFSETQ.

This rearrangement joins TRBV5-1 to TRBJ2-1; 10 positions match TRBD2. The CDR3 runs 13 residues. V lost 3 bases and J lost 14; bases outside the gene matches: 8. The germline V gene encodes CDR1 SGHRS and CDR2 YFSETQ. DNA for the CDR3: TGCGCCAGCAGCTGGAATGGACTAGCGGATGAGTTCTTC. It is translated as CASSWNGLADEFF.

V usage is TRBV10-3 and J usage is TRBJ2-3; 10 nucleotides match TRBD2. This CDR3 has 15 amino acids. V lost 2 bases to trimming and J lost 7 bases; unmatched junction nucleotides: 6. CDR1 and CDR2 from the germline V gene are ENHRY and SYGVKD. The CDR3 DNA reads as TGTGCCATCAGTGAGCGGACTAGCGGATCATATACGCAGTATTTT. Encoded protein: CAISERTSGSYTQYF.

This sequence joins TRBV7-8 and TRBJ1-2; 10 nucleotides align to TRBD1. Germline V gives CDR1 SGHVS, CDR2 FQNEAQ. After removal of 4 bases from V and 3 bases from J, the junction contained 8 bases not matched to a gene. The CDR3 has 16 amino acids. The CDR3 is CASSSHRDRGDYGYTF. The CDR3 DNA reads TGTGCCAGCAGCTCACACCGGGACAGGGGTGACTATGGCTACACCTTC.

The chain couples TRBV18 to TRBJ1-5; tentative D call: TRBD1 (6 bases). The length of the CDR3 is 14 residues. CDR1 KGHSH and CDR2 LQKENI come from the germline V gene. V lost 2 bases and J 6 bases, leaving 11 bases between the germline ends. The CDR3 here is CASSPGLQGQPQHF. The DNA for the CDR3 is TGTGCCAGCTCACCAGGATTACAGGGTCAGCCCCAGCATTTT.

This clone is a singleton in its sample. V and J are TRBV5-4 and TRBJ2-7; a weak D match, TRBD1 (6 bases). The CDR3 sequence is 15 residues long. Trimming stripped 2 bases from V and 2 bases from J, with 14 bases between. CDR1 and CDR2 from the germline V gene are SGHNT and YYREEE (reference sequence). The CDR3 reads CASSLPDSLTYEQYF. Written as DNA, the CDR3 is TGTGCCAGCAGCTTACCGGACAGTCTCACCTACGAGCAGTACTTC.

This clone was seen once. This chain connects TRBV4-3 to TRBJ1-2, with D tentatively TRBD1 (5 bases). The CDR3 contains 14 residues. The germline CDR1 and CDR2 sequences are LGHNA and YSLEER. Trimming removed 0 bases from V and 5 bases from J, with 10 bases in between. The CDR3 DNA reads TGCGCCAGCAGCCAAGATACAACAGGTTATGGCTACACCTTC. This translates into CASSQDTTGYGYTF.

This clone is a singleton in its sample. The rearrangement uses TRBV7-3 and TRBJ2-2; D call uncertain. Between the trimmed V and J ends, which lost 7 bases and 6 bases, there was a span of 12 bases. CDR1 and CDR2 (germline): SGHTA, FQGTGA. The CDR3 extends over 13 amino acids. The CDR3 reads CASTDSAAGELFF. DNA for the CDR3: TGTGCCAGCACCGACTCAGCCGCCGGGGAGCTGTTTTTT.

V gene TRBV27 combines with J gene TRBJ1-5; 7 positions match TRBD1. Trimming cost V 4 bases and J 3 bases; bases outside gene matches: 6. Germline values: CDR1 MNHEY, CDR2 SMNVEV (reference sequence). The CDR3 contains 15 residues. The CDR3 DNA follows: TGTGCCAGCAGTTCCCGCGGGACAGTCAATCAGCCCCAGCATTTT. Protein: CASSSRGTVNQPQHF.

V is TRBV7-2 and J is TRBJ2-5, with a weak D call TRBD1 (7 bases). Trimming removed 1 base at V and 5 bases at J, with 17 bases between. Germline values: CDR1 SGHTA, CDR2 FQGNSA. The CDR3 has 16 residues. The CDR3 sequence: CASSLDWQGGRETQYF. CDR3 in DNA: TGTGCCAGCAGCTTAGATTGGCAGGGGGGCCGGGAGACCCAGTACTTC.

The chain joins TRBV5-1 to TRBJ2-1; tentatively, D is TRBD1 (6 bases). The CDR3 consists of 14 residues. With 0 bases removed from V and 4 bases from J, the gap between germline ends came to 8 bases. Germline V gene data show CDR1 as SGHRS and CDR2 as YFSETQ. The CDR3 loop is CASSLEDSYNEQFF. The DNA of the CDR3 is TGCGCCAGCAGCTTGGAGGACAGTTACAATGAGCAGTTCTTC.

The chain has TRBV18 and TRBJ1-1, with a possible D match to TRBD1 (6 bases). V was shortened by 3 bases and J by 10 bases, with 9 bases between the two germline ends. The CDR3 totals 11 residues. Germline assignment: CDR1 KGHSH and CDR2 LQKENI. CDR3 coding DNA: TGTGCCAGCTCACCGGGGGCAGGAGCTTTCTTT. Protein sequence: CASSPGAGAFF.